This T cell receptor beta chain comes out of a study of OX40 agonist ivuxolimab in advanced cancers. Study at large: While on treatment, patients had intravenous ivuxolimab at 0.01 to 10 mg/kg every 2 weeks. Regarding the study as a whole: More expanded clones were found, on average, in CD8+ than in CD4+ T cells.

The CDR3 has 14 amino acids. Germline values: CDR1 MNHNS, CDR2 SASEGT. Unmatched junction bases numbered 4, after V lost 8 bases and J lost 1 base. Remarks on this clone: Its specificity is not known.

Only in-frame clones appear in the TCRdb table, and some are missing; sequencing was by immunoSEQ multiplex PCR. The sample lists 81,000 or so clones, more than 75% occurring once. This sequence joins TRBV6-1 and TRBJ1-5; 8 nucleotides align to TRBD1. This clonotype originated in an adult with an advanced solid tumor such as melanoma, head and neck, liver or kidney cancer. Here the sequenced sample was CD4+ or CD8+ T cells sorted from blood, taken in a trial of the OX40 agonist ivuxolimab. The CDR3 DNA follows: TGTGCCAGCGGGAGGACAGGGAGCAATCAGCCCCAGCATTTT. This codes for CASGRTGSNQPQHF.